The clone carrying this TCR beta chain showed up just once. The data were obtained in a study of shared clonotypes between healthy human individuals. The method was immunoSEQ multiplex PCR; TCRdb's version includes in-frame clones alone and lacks a portion of them. The sample lists about 1.9 million clones, roughly 95% occurring once. CD8 cells regarded as naive lacked CD45RO, were positively chosen for CCR7, and omitted terminally differentiated effector memory CD45RA+ cells. Trimming removed 3 bases at V and 7 bases at J, with 7 bases between. This CDR3 is built from 12 residues. Germline V gene data show CDR1 as LNHDA and CDR2 as SQIVND (reference sequence).

The chain is built from TRBV19 and TRBJ1-5; D is unclear. What was sequenced was naive CD8+ T cells from PBMCs. The clonotype comes from a man aged 18-30 years in good health. Some clones in this sample may be carry-over from other donors' samples. The CDR3 here is CASSITGQPQHF. The CDR3 DNA reads TGTGCCAGTAGTATTACCGGACAGCCCCAGCATTTT.